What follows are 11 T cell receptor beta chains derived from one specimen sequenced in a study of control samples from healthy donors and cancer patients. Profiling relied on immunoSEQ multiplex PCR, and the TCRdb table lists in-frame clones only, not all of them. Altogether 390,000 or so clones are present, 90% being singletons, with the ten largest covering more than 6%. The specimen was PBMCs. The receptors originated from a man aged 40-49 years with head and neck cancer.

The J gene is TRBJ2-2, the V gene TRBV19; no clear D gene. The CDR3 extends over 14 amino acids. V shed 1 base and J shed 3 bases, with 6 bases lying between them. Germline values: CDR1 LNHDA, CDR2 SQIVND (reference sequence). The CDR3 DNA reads TGTGCCAGTAGTATAGCTCGACACACCGGGGAGCTGTTTTTT. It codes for CASSIARHTGELFF.

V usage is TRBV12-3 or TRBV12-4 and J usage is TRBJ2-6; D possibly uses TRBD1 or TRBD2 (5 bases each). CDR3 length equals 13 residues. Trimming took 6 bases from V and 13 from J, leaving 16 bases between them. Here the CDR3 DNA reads TGTGCCAGCAGAAGGGACGCCGGCGGGGTCCTGACTTTC. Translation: CASRRDAGGVLTF.

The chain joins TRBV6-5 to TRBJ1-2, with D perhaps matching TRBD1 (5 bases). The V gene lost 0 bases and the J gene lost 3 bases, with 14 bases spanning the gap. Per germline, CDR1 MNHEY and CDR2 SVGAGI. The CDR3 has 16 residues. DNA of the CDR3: TGTGCCAGCAGTTACTCAAACGACAGCCCCGACTATGGCTACACCTTC. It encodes CASSYSNDSPDYGYTF.

The CDR3 loop reads CASSGGAGGLYEQYF. The CDR3 DNA is TGTGCCAGCAGTGGGGGGGCGGGTGGACTCTACGAGCAGTACTTC. The chain recombines TRBV2 with TRBJ2-7; D could derive from TRBD1 or TRBD2 (6 bases each). Germline values: CDR1 SNHLY, CDR2 FYNNEI. V lost 4 bases to trimming and J lost 3 bases, with 16 bases between them. The CDR3 consists of 15 residues.

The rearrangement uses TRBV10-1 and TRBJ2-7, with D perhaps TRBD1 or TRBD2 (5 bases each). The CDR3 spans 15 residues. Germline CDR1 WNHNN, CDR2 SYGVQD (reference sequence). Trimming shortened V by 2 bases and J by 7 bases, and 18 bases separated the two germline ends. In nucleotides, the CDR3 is TGCGCCAGCAGTGAGACAGCAGGAAGGGACGGTGAGCAGTACTTC. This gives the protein CASSETAGRDGEQYF.

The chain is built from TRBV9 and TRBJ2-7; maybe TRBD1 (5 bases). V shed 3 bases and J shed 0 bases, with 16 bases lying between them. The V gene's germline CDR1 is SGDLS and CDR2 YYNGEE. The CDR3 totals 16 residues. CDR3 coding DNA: TGTGCCAGCAGCGGTCTACAGGTGAAATCCTCCTACGAGCAGTACTTC. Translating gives CASSGLQVKSSYEQYF.

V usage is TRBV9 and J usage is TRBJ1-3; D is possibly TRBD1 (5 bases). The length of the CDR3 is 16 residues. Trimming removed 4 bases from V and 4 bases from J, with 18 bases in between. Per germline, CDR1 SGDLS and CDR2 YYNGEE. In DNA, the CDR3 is TGTGCCAGCAGCCCTCTCAGGGAATCGAGCGGAAACACCATATATTTT. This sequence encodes CASSPLRESSGNTIYF.

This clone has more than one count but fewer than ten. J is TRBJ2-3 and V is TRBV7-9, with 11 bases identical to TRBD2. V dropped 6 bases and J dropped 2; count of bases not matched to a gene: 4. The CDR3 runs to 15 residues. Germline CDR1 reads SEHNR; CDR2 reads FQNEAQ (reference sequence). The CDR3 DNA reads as TGTGCCAGCAGGCCTAGCGGGGGGCTCACAGATACGCAGTATTTT. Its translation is CASRPSGGLTDTQYF.

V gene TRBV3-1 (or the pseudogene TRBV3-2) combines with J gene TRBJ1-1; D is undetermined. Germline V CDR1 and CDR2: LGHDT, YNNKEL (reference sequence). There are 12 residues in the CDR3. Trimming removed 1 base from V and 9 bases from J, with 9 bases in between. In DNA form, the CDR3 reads TGTGCCAGCAGCCAAGGAATGTTTCAAGCTTTCTTT. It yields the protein CASSQGMFQAFF.

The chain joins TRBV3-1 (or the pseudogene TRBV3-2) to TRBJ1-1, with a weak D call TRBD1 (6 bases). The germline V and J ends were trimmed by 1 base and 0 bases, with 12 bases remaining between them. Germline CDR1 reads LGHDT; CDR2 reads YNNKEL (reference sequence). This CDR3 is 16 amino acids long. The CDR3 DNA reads TGTGCCAGCAGCCAAGGGGAAGGGGGGTTGAACACTGAAGCTTTCTTT. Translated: CASSQGEGGLNTEAFF.

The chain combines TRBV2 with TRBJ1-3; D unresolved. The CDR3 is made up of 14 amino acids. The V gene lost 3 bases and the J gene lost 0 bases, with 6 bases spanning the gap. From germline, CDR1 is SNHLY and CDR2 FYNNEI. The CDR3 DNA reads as TGTGCCAGCAGTGACACCCGCTCTGGAAACACCATATATTTT. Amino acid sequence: CASSDTRSGNTIYF.